The next 23 T cell receptor beta chains were all read from a single sample in a study of CD8 T cells in ankylosing spondylitis. Study conclusions and caveats: Eight highly homologous variants made up a TCR beta motif, and this motif appeared characteristic of ankylosing spondylitis blood.

No antigen has been identified for these receptors. TCRdb fed the 5' RACE reads into MiXCR, producing one record per CDR3 protein. The sample lists more than 650,000 distinct CDR3 sequences; about an eighth were seen once. Sequences were obtained from blood, either unsorted or a sorted T cell fraction (not recorded which). Receptors originate from a male donor with ankylosing spondylitis.

This clonotype was picked up a small number of times. The chain links TRBV10-3 to TRBJ1-6, with unresolved D. This CDR3 region has 17 residues. The V and J ends lost 5 bases and 10 bases respectively, with 24 bases between them. Germline V CDR1 and CDR2: ENHRY, SYGVKD. This chain's CDR3 is CAISPEEVMAGGSPLHF. The CDR3 DNA reads as TGTGCCATCAGTCCAGAAGAGGTCATGGCAGGCGGCTCACCCCTCCACTTT.

With regard to this clonotype: A read error may be the cause here, since a much bigger clone is one base away. The V call is TRBV5-1, the J call TRBJ2-7; 7 nucleotides match TRBD2. Losses at the gene ends were 1 base for V and 1 base for J; bases not matched to a gene: 5. CDR1 is SGHRS, CDR2 YFSETQ, per germline. This CDR3 has 15 residues. The CDR3, as DNA: TGCGCCAGCAGCTTGTTGTCTAGCGGTTCCTACGAGCAGTACTTC. Its protein is CASSLLSSGSYEQYF.

This clonotype has only a few counts. This sequence joins TRBV7-9 and TRBJ2-2; D possibly corresponds to TRBD1 (5 bases). The CDR3 covers 14 residues. The germline V gene has CDR1 SEHNR and CDR2 FQNEAQ (reference sequence). The ends were cut back, 8 bases at V and 7 bases at J, with 17 bases in the middle. CDR3: CASGRSGASGELFF. As DNA, the CDR3 is TGTGCCAGCGGAAGGAGTGGGGCGAGCGGGGAGCTGTTTTTT.

In its sample, this clonotype was seen a few times. The chain combines TRBV6-2 or TRBV6-3 with TRBJ1-6; D uncertain. The length of the CDR3 is 17 residues. Trimming stripped 8 bases from V and 0 bases from J, with 17 bases between. The germline V gene encodes CDR1 MNHEY and CDR2 SVGEGT. The CDR3 loop reads CASWRSSLSSYNSPLHF. In DNA, the CDR3 is TGTGCCAGCTGGAGGAGCAGTCTGAGCTCCTATAATTCACCCCTCCACTTT.

The V gene is TRBV20-1, the J gene TRBJ2-2; D gene ambiguous. The V end was cut by 1 base, the J end by 7 bases, with 10 bases between. CDR1 is DFQATT, CDR2 SNEGSKA, per germline (reference sequence). This CDR3 is 13 amino acids long. In nucleotides, the CDR3 is TGCAGTGCTAGAGGCCCGGCCGTCGGGGAGCTGTTTTTT. Encoded protein: CSARGPAVGELFF.

CDR3 sequence: CASRGATGARTTQYF. The CDR3 bases are TGCGCCAGCAGGGGTGCGACAGGGGCCAGGACGACCCAGTACTTC. The gene calls are TRBV5-1 and TRBJ2-5; 8 nucleotides match TRBD1. Losses at the gene ends were 5 bases for V and 7 bases for J; bases not matched to a gene: 13. Germline values: CDR1 SGHRS, CDR2 YFSETQ. CDR3 size: 15 residues.

The CDR3 is CSAPRQANTEAFF. CDR3 bases: TGCAGTGCTCCCAGACAGGCGAACACTGAAGCTTTCTTT. The chain joins TRBV20-1 to TRBJ1-1, with a possible D match to TRBD1 (6 bases). V gave up 5 bases and J gave up 1 base, with 11 bases separating them. Per the germline V gene, CDR1 is DFQATT and CDR2 is SNEGSKA (reference sequence). There are 13 residues in the CDR3.

This clonotype was recorded a few times. The rearrangement links TRBV28 to TRBJ1-1; D call uncertain. Trimming left V 6 bases short and J 3 bases short, with 8 bases between. Germline values: CDR1 MDHEN, CDR2 SYDVKM. CDR3 length: 12 amino acids. The CDR3 spells CASSQTHTEAFF. In nucleotides, the CDR3 is TGTGCCAGCAGCCAAACACACACTGAAGCTTTCTTT. Using reference TRBV28 and TRBJ1-1 for the parts outside the CDR3, the full variable domain is DVKVTQSSRYLVKRTGEKVFLECVQDMDHENMFWYRQDPGLGLRLIYFSYDVKMKEKGDIPEGYSVSREKKERFSLILESASTNQTSMYLCASSQTHTEAFFGQGTRLTVV.

The sample holds a few counts of this clonotype. This chain connects TRBV4-2 to TRBJ2-3, with D perhaps TRBD1 or TRBD2 (5 bases each). The germline gives CDR1 LGHNA, CDR2 YNFKEQ. CDR3 size: 15 residues. The V end lost 1 base, the J end lost 3 bases, and 11 bases lay between the germline ends. The CDR3: CASSQGDPKTDTQYF. The DNA of the CDR3 is TGTGCCAGCAGCCAAGGGGACCCAAAAACAGATACGCAGTATTTT.

In this sample, this clonotype turned up a few times. V is TRBV20-1 and J is TRBJ2-7; 9 bases line up with TRBD2. Unmatched junction bases numbered 15, after V lost 0 bases and J lost 3 bases. The CDR3 spans 18 residues. Germline CDR1 and CDR2: DFQATT and SNEGSKA (reference sequence). Here the CDR3 reads CSARDSPTLTSGNYEQYF. In nucleotides, the CDR3 is TGCAGTGCTAGAGATTCTCCTACTTTGACTAGCGGTAACTACGAGCAGTACTTC.

This clonotype was seen at least ten times. CDR3 sequence reads: CATRGGETEAFF. The CDR3 nucleotides read TGTGCCACTAGGGGGGGGGAAACTGAAGCTTTCTTT. The rearrangement uses TRBV6-6 and TRBJ1-1, with D perhaps TRBD1 (6 bases). CDR1 and CDR2 (germline): MNHNY, SVGAGI (reference sequence). Trimming took 10 bases from V and 5 from J, leaving 14 bases between them. The CDR3 extends over 12 amino acids.

This clonotype was detected a few times. The chain uses TRBV18 and TRBJ1-1; D uncertain. Germline CDR1 is KGHSH and CDR2 is LQKENI. This CDR3 region has 13 residues. The germline V and J ends were trimmed by 0 bases and 5 bases, with 7 bases remaining between them. The CDR3 bases are TGTGCCAGCTCACCACCGTCCCTGACTGAAGCTTTCTTT. Protein product: CASSPPSLTEAFF.

This clonotype showed up just a few times. The chain carries TRBV7-2 and TRBJ1-1, with 8 nucleotides matching TRBD1. From germline, CDR1 is SGHTA and CDR2 FQGNSA. There are 14 residues in the CDR3. Trimming removed 3 bases from V and 2 bases from J; junction bases left unmatched: 2. The CDR3 sequence: CASSFTGGNTEAFF. The CDR3 DNA is TGTGCCAGCAGCTTTACAGGGGGTAACACTGAAGCTTTCTTT.

This clonotype was counted at least ten times. The V call is TRBV6-2 or TRBV6-3, the J call TRBJ2-1; 9 positions agree with TRBD2. The CDR3 loop spans 15 amino acids. Germline CDR1 and CDR2: MNHEY and SVGEGT. V trimming: 7 bases; J trimming: 4 bases; junction bases outside the gene matches: 8. CDR3 nucleotides: TGTGCCAGCACCCCGACACTAGCGGGTTACAATGAGCAGTTCTTC. Its protein is CASTPTLAGYNEQFF.

This clonotype appeared a few times. The chain has TRBV24-1 and TRBJ2-1, with 10 bases lining up with TRBD2. CDR1 is KGHDR and CDR2 is SFDVKD in the germline V gene. The CDR3 spans 16 residues. J was trimmed by 5 bases and V by 3 bases; bases with no gene match: 6. The DNA for the CDR3 is TGTGCCACCAGTGATCGGACTAGCGGAACTGACAATGAGCAGTTCTTC. The encoded protein is CATSDRTSGTDNEQFF.

This clonotype was seen ten or more times. This sequence joins TRBV20-1 and TRBJ2-2; 8 positions agree with TRBD1. This CDR3 is built from 14 residues. Germline CDR1 reads DFQATT; CDR2 reads SNEGSKA (reference sequence). V was clipped by 0 bases and J by 4 bases; unmatched bases: 1. CDR3 bases: TGCAGTGCTAGAGAGCAGGGGGCCACCGGGGAGCTGTTTTTT. The encoded protein is CSAREQGATGELFF.

The chain carries TRBV20-1 and TRBJ2-3; D ambiguous. The germline V gene has CDR1 DFQATT and CDR2 SNEGSKA (reference sequence). This CDR3 has 12 amino acids. The V end was cut by 0 bases, the J end by 2 bases, with 3 bases between. CDR3 nucleotide sequence: TGCAGTGCTAGAGAACCCACAGATACGCAGTATTTT. It encodes CSAREPTDTQYF.

The chain carries TRBV5-1 and TRBJ1-1, with 8 bases that match TRBD1. The ends lost 2 bases at V and 5 bases at J; junction bases unmatched: 8. Germline CDR1 SGHRS, CDR2 YFSETQ. The CDR3 is made up of 15 amino acids. CDR3 residues: CASSFVDRDVTEAFF. The CDR3 DNA is TGCGCCAGCAGCTTCGTGGACAGGGATGTAACTGAAGCTTTCTTT.

The chain joins TRBV9 to TRBJ2-7, with TRBD2 matching 13 bases. Germline values: CDR1 SGDLS, CDR2 YYNGEE. This CDR3 comprises 16 residues. The junction had 5 bases not matched to a gene; V was cut back by 2 bases and J by 3 bases. The CDR3 DNA sequence: TGTGCCAGCAGCGTCCGAGGACTAGCGGGGGTCTACGAGCAGTACTTC. Translation gives CASSVRGLAGVYEQYF.

The chain combines TRBV11-2 with TRBJ2-4; 10 bases line up with TRBD2. V gave up 4 bases and J gave up 0 bases; unmatched junction bases: 6. The CDR3 is 17 amino acids. Germline values: CDR1 SGHAT, CDR2 FQNNGV. This CDR3 is CASSSRLAGLAKNIQYF. CDR3 nucleotide sequence: TGTGCCAGCAGCTCCCGACTAGCGGGCTTAGCCAAAAACATTCAGTACTTC.

This clonotype has more than one count but fewer than ten. V is TRBV4-1 and J is TRBJ1-1; no clear D. Trimming took 0 bases from V and 4 from J, leaving 6 bases between them. The CDR3 totals 13 residues. Germline V lookup: CDR1 MGHRA, CDR2 YSYEKL. The DNA for the CDR3 is TGCGCCAGCAGCCAAGAAAGAACCACTGAAGCTTTCTTT. It specifies CASSQERTTEAFF.

The chain employs TRBV24-1 and TRBJ2-2; 7 bases line up with TRBD1. V dropped 3 bases and J dropped 5; count of bases not matched to a gene: 11. Germline V gene lookup returns CDR1 KGHDR and CDR2 SFDVKD. This CDR3 has 17 amino acids. This CDR3 is CATSDPTGTRGTGELFF. Written as DNA, the CDR3 is TGTGCCACCAGTGATCCGACAGGGACGAGAGGGACCGGGGAGCTGTTTTTT.

In this sample, this clonotype turned up once. CDR3 sequence reads: CASSGRILGGYTF. The CDR3 region has the DNA TGTGCCAGCAGCGGCCGGATCTTGGGTGGCTACACCTTC. The chain carries TRBV7-8 and TRBJ1-2; D unclear. CDR1 SGHVS and CDR2 FQNEAQ come from the germline V gene. The V end was cut by 5 bases, the J end by 7 bases, with 14 bases between. This CDR3 contains 13 residues.